The subject of this entry is one T cell receptor beta chain. Germline V gene data show CDR1 as SGHTA and CDR2 as FQGNSA. The CDR3 is made up of 14 amino acids. Between the trimmed V and J ends, which lost 2 bases and 6 bases, there was a span of 11 bases. A second roughly 6 to 11 cycle PCR used barcoded and J-beta primers. TCRdb called the 5' RACE reads again in MiXCR, with one record for every CDR3 protein. This table has 1.5 million to 2 million distinct CDR3 sequences, around half appearing once. This record comes from a study of blood T cells in healthy people across ages. V and J are TRBV7-2 and TRBJ2-1; D is possibly TRBD1 (6 bases). Sequencing was done on a sample of blood. The TCR was taken from a woman aged 35 to 49 in good health. DNA for the CDR3: TGTGCCAGCAGCTTATGGGGGCCAGGCAATGAGCAGTTCTTC. This encodes CASSLWGPGNEQFF.